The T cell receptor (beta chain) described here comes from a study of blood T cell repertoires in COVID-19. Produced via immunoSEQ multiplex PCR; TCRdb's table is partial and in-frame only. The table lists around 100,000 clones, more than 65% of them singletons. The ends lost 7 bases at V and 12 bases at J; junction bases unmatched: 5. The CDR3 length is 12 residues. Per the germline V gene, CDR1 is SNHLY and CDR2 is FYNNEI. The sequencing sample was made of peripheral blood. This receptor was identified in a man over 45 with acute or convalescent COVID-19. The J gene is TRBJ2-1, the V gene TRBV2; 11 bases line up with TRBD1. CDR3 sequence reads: CASTEDRGRQFF. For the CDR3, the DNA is TGTGCCAGCACCGAGGACAGGGGGCGGCAGTTCTTC.